This section outlines one T cell receptor (beta chain) sequence together with its context. The target antigen is unknown. The data belong to a study of prognosis after radiotherapy for stage I lung cancer. The wider study: Patients were enrolled between 2018 and early 2019 (all with stage I non-small cell lung cancer). As radiotherapy, SBRT was administered in 3 to 5 fractions with a biologically effective dose of at least 100 Gy. Alongside stereotactic body radiotherapy, concurrent therapy was given to no patient. The study's findings and limits: It was not determined whether the expanded TCR clones were tumor-specific.

TCR beta CDR3 was amplified from genomic DNA by two-round multiplex PCR. Amplification during the initial PCR round employed primers specific to each TRBV and TRBJ gene. TCRdb reprocessed the multiplex PCR reads via MiXCR and lists one record per CDR3 protein. The sample has over 25,000 distinct CDR3 sequences; about 43% are singletons. CDR1 is MNHNS, CDR2 SASEGT, per germline. The length of the CDR3 is 12 residues. This clonotype was sampled from a donor aged 50 or older with non-small cell lung cancer. Material: PBMCs, obtained before or after stereotactic body radiation therapy (not recorded which). The V call is TRBV6-1, the J call TRBJ2-1; 12 bases are a match to TRBD2. The CDR3 spells CTSGRTDNEQFF. Written as DNA, the CDR3 is TGTACTAGCGGGAGGACGGACAATGAGCAGTTCTTC.